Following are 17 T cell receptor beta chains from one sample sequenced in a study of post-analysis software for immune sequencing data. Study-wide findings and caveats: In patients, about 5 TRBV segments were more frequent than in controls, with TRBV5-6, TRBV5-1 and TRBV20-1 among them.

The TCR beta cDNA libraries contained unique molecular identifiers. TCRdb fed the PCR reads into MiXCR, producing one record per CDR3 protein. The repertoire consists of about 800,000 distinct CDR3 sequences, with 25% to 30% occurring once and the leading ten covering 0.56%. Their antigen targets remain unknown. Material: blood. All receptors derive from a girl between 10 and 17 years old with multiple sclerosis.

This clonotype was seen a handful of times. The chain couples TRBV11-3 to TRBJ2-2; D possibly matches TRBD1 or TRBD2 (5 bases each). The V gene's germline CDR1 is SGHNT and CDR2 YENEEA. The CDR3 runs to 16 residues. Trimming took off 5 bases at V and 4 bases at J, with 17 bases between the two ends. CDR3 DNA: TGTGCCAGCAGCCAAACGGCCGGGACGGCCACCGGGGAGCTGTTTTTT. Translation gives CASSQTAGTATGELFF.

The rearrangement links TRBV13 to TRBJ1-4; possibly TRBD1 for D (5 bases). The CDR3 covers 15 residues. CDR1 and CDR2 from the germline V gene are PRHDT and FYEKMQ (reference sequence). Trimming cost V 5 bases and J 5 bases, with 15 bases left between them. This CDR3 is CASSNRDFLNEKLFF. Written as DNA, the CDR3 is TGTGCCAGCAGCAACCGGGACTTCCTCAATGAAAAACTGTTTTTT.

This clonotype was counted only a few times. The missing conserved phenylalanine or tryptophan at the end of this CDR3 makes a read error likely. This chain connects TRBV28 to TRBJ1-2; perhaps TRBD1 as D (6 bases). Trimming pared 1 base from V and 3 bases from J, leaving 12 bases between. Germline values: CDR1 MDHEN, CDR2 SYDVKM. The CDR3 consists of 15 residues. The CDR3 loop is CASSLFGGPDYGYTL. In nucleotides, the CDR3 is TGTGCCAGCAGTTTATTTGGGGGGCCGGACTATGGCTACACCCTC.

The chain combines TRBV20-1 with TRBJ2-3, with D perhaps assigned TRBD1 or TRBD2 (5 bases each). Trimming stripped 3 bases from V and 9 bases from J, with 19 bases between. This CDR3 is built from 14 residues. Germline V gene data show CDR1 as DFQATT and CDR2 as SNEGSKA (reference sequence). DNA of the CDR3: TGCAGTGCTAGGAGACAGCTTGTGACGGGAACGCAGTATTTT. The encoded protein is CSARRQLVTGTQYF.

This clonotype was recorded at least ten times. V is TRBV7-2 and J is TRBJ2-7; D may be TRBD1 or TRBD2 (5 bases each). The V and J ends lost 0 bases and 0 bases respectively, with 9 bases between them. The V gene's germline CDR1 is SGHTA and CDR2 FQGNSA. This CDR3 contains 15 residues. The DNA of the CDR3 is TGTGCCAGCAGCTTAGCACGGGGCCGCTCCTACGAGCAGTACTTC. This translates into CASSLARGRSYEQYF.

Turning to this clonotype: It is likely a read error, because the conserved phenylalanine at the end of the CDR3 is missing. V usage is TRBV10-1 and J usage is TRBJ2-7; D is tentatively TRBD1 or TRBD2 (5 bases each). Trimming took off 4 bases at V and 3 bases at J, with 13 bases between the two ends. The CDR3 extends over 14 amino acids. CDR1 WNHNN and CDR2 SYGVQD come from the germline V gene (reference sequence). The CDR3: CASSAGPSGYEQYC. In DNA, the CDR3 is TGCGCCAGCAGTGCGGGGCCAAGCGGCTACGAGCAGTACTGC.

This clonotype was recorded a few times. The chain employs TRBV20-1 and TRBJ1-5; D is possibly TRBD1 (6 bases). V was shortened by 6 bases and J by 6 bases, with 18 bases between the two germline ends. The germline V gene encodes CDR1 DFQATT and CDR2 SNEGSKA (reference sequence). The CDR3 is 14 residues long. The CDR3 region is CSAGGAAGTQPQHF. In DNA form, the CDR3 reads TGCAGTGCGGGGGGGGCCGCAGGGACTCAGCCCCAGCATTTT.

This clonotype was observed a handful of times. This CDR3 reads CSVDFQFQETQYF. CDR3 nucleotides: TGCAGCGTTGACTTCCAGTTCCAAGAGACCCAGTACTTC. The V and J genes are TRBV29-1 and TRBJ2-5; the D is unclear. Germline V gene lookup returns CDR1 SQVTM and CDR2 ANQGSEA. CDR3 length equals 13 residues. V was pared by 3 bases and J by 1 base, with 9 bases between.

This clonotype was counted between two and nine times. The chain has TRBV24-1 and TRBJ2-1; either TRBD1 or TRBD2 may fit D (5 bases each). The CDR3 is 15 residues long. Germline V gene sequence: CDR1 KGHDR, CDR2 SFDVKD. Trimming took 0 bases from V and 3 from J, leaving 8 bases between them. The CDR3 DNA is TGTGCCACCAGTGATTTGACAGGAGGCTACAATGAGCAGTTCTTC. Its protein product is CATSDLTGGYNEQFF.

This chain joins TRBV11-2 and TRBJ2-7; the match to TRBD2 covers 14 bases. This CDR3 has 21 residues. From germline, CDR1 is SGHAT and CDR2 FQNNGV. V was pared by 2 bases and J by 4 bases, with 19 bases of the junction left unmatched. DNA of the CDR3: TGTGCCAGCAGCTTACTAGGGGACTCTGTGACTAGCGGGAGGGCGGCGTACGAGCAGTACTTC. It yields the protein CASSLLGDSVTSGRAAYEQYF.

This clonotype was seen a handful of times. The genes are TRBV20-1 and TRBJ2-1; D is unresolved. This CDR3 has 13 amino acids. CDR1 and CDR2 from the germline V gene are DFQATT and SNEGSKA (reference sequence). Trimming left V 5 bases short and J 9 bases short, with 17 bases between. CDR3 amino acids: CSAAWHGSGEQFF. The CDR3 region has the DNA TGCAGTGCTGCGTGGCACGGATCCGGTGAGCAGTTCTTC.

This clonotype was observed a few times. The CDR3 bases are TGTGCCAGCAGCCGTAACTTGGAGCAGTACTTC. Its translation is CASSRNLEQYF. The chain employs TRBV7-2 and TRBJ2-7; D remains ambiguous. Germline CDR1 is SGHTA and CDR2 is FQGNSA. The CDR3 length is 11 residues. V was pared by 5 bases and J by 7 bases, with 9 bases between.

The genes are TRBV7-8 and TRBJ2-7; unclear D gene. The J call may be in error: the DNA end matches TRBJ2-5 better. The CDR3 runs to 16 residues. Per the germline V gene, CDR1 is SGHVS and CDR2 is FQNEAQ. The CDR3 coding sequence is TGTGCCAGCACCATCCTCGGTGCAAGTGAAGGCGAGACCCAGTACTTC. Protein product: CASTILGASEGETQYF.

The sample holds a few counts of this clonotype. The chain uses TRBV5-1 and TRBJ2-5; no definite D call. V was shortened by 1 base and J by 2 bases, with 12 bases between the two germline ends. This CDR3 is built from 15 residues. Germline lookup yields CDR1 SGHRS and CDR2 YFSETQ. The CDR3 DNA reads TGCGCCAGCAGCTTGTCGTATTTAAGTCAAGAGACCCAGTACTTC. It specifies CASSLSYLSQETQYF.

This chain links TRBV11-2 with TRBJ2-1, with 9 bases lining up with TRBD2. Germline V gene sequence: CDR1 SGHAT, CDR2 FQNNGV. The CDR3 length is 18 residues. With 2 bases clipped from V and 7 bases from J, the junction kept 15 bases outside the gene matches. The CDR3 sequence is CASSLSFSGSQVGNEQFF. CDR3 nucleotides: TGTGCCAGCAGCTTAAGTTTTAGCGGGAGTCAGGTTGGTAATGAGCAGTTCTTC.

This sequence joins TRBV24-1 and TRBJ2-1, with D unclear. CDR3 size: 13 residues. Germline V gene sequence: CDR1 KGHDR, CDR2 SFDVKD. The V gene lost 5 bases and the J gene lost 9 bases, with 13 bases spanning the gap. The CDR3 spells CATSAPNYREQFF. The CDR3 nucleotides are TGTGCCACCAGTGCCCCGAATTACCGTGAGCAGTTCTTC.

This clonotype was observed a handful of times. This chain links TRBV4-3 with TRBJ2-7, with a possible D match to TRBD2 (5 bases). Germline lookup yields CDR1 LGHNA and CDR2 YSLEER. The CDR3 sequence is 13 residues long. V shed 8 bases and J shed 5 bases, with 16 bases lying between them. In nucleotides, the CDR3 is TGCGCCAGCTCCCTGAGGGTGTCCGACGAGCAGTACTTC. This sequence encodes CASSLRVSDEQYF.